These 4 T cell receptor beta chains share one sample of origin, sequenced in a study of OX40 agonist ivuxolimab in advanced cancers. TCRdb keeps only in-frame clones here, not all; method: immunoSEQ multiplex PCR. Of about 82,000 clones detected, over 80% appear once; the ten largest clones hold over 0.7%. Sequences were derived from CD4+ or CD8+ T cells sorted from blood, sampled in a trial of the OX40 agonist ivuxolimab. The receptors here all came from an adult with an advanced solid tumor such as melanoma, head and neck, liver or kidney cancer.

CDR3 protein: CASSPMGGHTQYF. Written as DNA, the CDR3 is TGTGCCAGCAGCCCCATGGGGGGGCATACGCAGTATTTT. The chain links TRBV28 to TRBJ2-3, with D perhaps TRBD2 (7 bases). Deletions cut 6 bases from V and 7 bases from J, with 14 bases between. Looked up from germline, CDR1 is MDHEN and CDR2 is SYDVKM. CDR3 length: 13 amino acids.

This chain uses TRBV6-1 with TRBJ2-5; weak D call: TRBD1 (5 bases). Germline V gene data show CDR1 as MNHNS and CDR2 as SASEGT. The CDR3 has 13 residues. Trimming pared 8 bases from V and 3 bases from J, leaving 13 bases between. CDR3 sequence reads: CASAPLREETQYF. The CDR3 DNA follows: TGTGCCAGCGCCCCCCTCAGGGAAGAGACCCAGTACTTC.

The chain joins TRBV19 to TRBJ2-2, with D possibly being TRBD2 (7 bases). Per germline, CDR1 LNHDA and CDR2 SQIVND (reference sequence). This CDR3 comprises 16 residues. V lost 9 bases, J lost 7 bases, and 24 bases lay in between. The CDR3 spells CASQWGGGAGGGELFF. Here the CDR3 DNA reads TGTGCCAGCCAATGGGGCGGGGGCGCCGGGGGCGGGGAGCTGTTTTTT.

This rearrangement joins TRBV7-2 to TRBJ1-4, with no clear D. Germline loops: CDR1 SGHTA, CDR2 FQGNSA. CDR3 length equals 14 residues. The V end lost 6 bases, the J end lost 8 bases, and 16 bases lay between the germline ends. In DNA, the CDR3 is TGTGCCAGCAGATCGTCCCGATTCGGGGAAAAACTGTTTTTT. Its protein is CASRSSRFGEKLFF.